A selection of T cell receptor beta chains follows, all from one sample in a study of HIV-infected patients and healthy controls. MiXCR was run by TCRdb on the 5' RACE reads, yielding one entry per CDR3 protein. The table has approximately 17,000 distinct CDR3 sequences, just under 9.5% seen once. Sequencing used blood. All receptors come from an adult in good health. The CDR3 runs from the conserved cysteine through the conserved F or W. The order of the fields is V gene, J gene, clone size, D gene, CDR3 protein, CDR3 DNA. D genes are given only for firm matches. The size of a clone is reported for some rows only, either as once, few or many, or as a class for expanded clones.

v_call: TRBV7-2; j_call: TRBJ2-3; clone_size: many; d_call: -; cdr3_aa: CASGPNPGGVPLF; cdr3_nt: TGTGCCAGCGGCCCTAACCCGGGCGGGGTTCCTCTTTTT
v_call: TRBV7-2; j_call: TRBJ2-1; clone_size: many; d_call: -; cdr3_aa: CASGKAGSDQFF; cdr3_nt: TGTGCCAGCGGAAAGGCGGGCTCTGACCAGTTCTTC
v_call: TRBV29-1; j_call: TRBJ2-4; clone_size: many; d_call: -; cdr3_aa: CSVGVINKNIQYF; cdr3_nt: TGCAGCGTTGGCGTCATCAACAAAAACATTCAGTACTTC
v_call: TRBV7-9; j_call: TRBJ2-2; clone_size: many; d_call: -; cdr3_aa: CASSLISGELFF; cdr3_nt: TGTGCCAGCAGCCTTATATCCGGGGAGCTGTTTTTT
v_call: TRBV7-2; j_call: TRBJ2-7; clone_size: many; d_call: TRBD2; cdr3_aa: CASSLGWWSSGRPEQYF; cdr3_nt: TGTGCCAGCAGCTTAGGTTGGTGGTCTAGCGGGAGACCCGAGCAGTACTTC
v_call: TRBV20-1; j_call: TRBJ2-6; clone_size: few; d_call: TRBD1; cdr3_aa: CSARDRGPSGANVLTF; cdr3_nt: TGCAGTGCTAGGGACAGGGGGCCCTCTGGGGCCAACGTCCTGACTTTC
v_call: TRBV20-1; j_call: TRBJ2-5; clone_size: many; d_call: -; cdr3_aa: CSAPRPIQETQYF; cdr3_nt: TGCAGTGCTCCGCGGCCTATACAAGAGACCCAGTACTTC
v_call: TRBV25-1; j_call: TRBJ2-1; clone_size: few; d_call: -; cdr3_aa: CASSELAGEQFF; cdr3_nt: TGTGCCAGCAGTGAATTGGCGGGTGAGCAGTTCTTC
v_call: TRBV9; j_call: TRBJ2-1; clone_size: many; d_call: -; cdr3_aa: CASSVWGSEQFF; cdr3_nt: TGTGCCAGCAGCGTTTGGGGCAGTGAGCAGTTCTTC
v_call: TRBV29-1; j_call: TRBJ2-2; clone_size: -; d_call: TRBD1; cdr3_aa: CSASDRGRAGELFF; cdr3_nt: TGCAGCGCCTCGGACAGGGGGCGTGCCGGGGAGCTGTTTTTT
v_call: TRBV27; j_call: TRBJ2-7; clone_size: few; d_call: -; cdr3_aa: CASFYEQYF; cdr3_nt: TGTGCCAGCTTCTACGAGCAGTACTTC
v_call: TRBV6-1; j_call: TRBJ1-1; clone_size: many; d_call: -; cdr3_aa: CASSQDRSEAFF; cdr3_nt: TGTGCCAGCAGCCAAGACAGGTCCGAAGCTTTCTTT
v_call: TRBV7-2; j_call: TRBJ2-3; clone_size: many; d_call: TRBD2; cdr3_aa: CASSPLGTSGILSTDTQYF; cdr3_nt: TGTGCCAGCAGCCCCTTGGGGACTAGCGGGATTTTGAGCACAGATACGCAGTATTTT
v_call: TRBV5-1; j_call: TRBJ2-1; clone_size: medium-sized; d_call: -; cdr3_aa: CASSLAGVGQFF; cdr3_nt: TGCGCCAGCAGCTTGGCGGGAGTCGGGCAGTTCTTC
v_call: TRBV4-1; j_call: TRBJ2-2; clone_size: many; d_call: TRBD1; cdr3_aa: CASSQPDRDTGELFF; cdr3_nt: TGCGCCAGCAGCCAACCCGACAGGGACACCGGGGAGCTGTTTTTT
v_call: TRBV10-2; j_call: TRBJ1-3; clone_size: many; d_call: -; cdr3_aa: CASNFGHSGNTIYF; cdr3_nt: TGCGCCAGCAATTTCGGGCACTCTGGAAACACCATATATTTT
v_call: TRBV20-1; j_call: TRBJ1-1; clone_size: -; d_call: TRBD1; cdr3_aa: CSARYRGDTEAFF; cdr3_nt: TGCAGTGCTAGATACAGGGGGGACACTGAAGCTTTCTTT
v_call: TRBV11-2; j_call: TRBJ2-3; clone_size: -; d_call: TRBD2; cdr3_aa: CASSLAGTSSMFPQYF; cdr3_nt: TGTGCCAGCAGCTTAGCCGGGACTAGCTCTATGTTTCCGCAGTATTTT
v_call: TRBV9; j_call: TRBJ2-3; clone_size: few; d_call: -; cdr3_aa: CASSVASDTQYF; cdr3_nt: TGTGCCAGCAGCGTAGCCTCGGATACGCAGTATTTT
v_call: TRBV20-1; j_call: TRBJ2-3; clone_size: many; d_call: -; cdr3_aa: CSARGADTDTQYF; cdr3_nt: TGCAGTGCTAGAGGGGCGGACACAGATACGCAGTATTTT
v_call: TRBV20-1; j_call: TRBJ2-1; clone_size: many; d_call: TRBD2; cdr3_aa: CSARDRLAGNLYNEQFF; cdr3_nt: TGCAGTGCTAGAGATAGGCTAGCGGGAAACCTTTACAATGAGCAGTTCTTC
v_call: TRBV9; j_call: TRBJ2-5; clone_size: many; d_call: -; cdr3_aa: CASSVATPVRGGSQETQYF; cdr3_nt: TGTGCCAGCAGCGTAGCAACCCCCGTCAGAGGGGGATCCCAAGAGACCCAGTACTTC
v_call: TRBV19; j_call: TRBJ2-3; clone_size: -; d_call: TRBD2; cdr3_aa: CASRPGLAGFTDTQYF; cdr3_nt: TGTGCCAGCCGACCGGGACTAGCGGGATTCACAGATACGCAGTATTTT
v_call: TRBV5-4; j_call: TRBJ1-6; clone_size: many; d_call: TRBD1; cdr3_aa: CASSFFWDSQRSPLHF; cdr3_nt: TGTGCCAGCAGCTTTTTTTGGGACAGTCAACGGTCACCCCTCCACTTT
v_call: TRBV7-2; j_call: TRBJ1-4; clone_size: medium-sized; d_call: -; cdr3_aa: CASSPRGSRIEKLFF; cdr3_nt: TGTGCCAGCAGCCCCCGCGGCAGCCGGATTGAAAAACTGTTTTTT
v_call: TRBV20-1; j_call: TRBJ1-4; clone_size: many; d_call: -; cdr3_aa: CSASGGGTEKLFF; cdr3_nt: TGCAGTGCTAGTGGGGGGGGTACTGAAAAACTGTTTTTT
v_call: TRBV9; j_call: TRBJ1-2; clone_size: many; d_call: -; cdr3_aa: CASTPGVLPGYTF; cdr3_nt: TGTGCCAGCACCCCTGGGGTCCTCCCTGGCTACACCTTC
v_call: TRBV28; j_call: TRBJ2-2; clone_size: many; d_call: -; cdr3_aa: CASSLRAGELFF; cdr3_nt: TGTGCCAGCAGTTTGAGAGCCGGGGAGCTGTTTTTT
v_call: TRBV4-1; j_call: TRBJ2-3; clone_size: many; d_call: -; cdr3_aa: CASSHQGPAEGDTQYF; cdr3_nt: TGCGCCAGCAGCCACCAAGGCCCGGCGGAGGGAGATACGCAGTATTTT
v_call: TRBV19; j_call: TRBJ1-1; clone_size: -; d_call: -; cdr3_aa: CASSTGDPAGTEAFF; cdr3_nt: TGTGCCAGTAGTACAGGGGACCCGGCGGGCACTGAAGCTTTCTTT
v_call: TRBV19; j_call: TRBJ2-3; clone_size: many; d_call: TRBD1; cdr3_aa: CASSIMTGGGTDTQYF; cdr3_nt: TGTGCCAGTAGTATAATGACAGGGGGGGGCACAGATACGCAGTATTTT
v_call: TRBV6-6; j_call: TRBJ2-3; clone_size: many; d_call: -; cdr3_aa: CASSTGDRNTDTQYF; cdr3_nt: TGTGCCAGCAGCACGGGGGACAGAAACACAGATACGCAGTATTTT
v_call: TRBV6-2/TRBV6-3; j_call: TRBJ2-1; clone_size: few; d_call: -; cdr3_aa: CASSWVYEQFF; cdr3_nt: TGTGCCAGCAGTTGGGTGTATGAGCAGTTCTTC
v_call: TRBV4-1; j_call: TRBJ1-4; clone_size: -; d_call: -; cdr3_aa: CASSQAINEKLFF; cdr3_nt: TGCGCCAGCAGCCAAGCGATTAATGAAAAACTGTTTTTT
v_call: TRBV10-1; j_call: TRBJ2-7; clone_size: many; d_call: TRBD1; cdr3_aa: CASSEFSGGNEQYF; cdr3_nt: TGCGCCAGCAGTGAGTTCTCAGGGGGCAACGAGCAGTACTTC
v_call: TRBV28; j_call: TRBJ2-3; clone_size: few; d_call: TRBD2; cdr3_aa: CASSFWGREDTQYF; cdr3_nt: TGTGCCAGCAGTTTCTGGGGGAGGGAAGATACGCAGTATTTT
v_call: TRBV5-6; j_call: TRBJ2-1; clone_size: many; d_call: TRBD2; cdr3_aa: CASSPGLAGVSREQFF; cdr3_nt: TGTGCCAGCAGCCCCGGACTAGCGGGAGTATCTAGGGAGCAGTTCTTC
v_call: TRBV7-9; j_call: TRBJ2-1; clone_size: many; d_call: TRBD2; cdr3_aa: CATRLSSGSGEQFF; cdr3_nt: TGTGCCACCCGATTAAGTAGCGGGAGCGGGGAGCAGTTCTTC
v_call: TRBV7-2; j_call: TRBJ1-5; clone_size: medium-sized; d_call: -; cdr3_aa: CASSLSLVQPQHF; cdr3_nt: TGTGCCAGCAGCTTATCCCTAGTTCAGCCCCAGCATTTT
v_call: TRBV7-9; j_call: TRBJ2-7; clone_size: -; d_call: TRBD1; cdr3_aa: CASSSAGTGGEQYF; cdr3_nt: TGTGCCAGCAGCTCGGCCGGGACAGGGGGCGAGCAGTACTTC
v_call: TRBV19; j_call: TRBJ1-5; clone_size: few; d_call: -; cdr3_aa: CASSIRSGEPQHF; cdr3_nt: TGTGCCAGTAGTATTCGGTCGGGAGAGCCCCAGCATTTT
v_call: TRBV29-1; j_call: TRBJ2-1; clone_size: many; d_call: TRBD2; cdr3_aa: CSVVSPSGARGEQFF; cdr3_nt: TGCAGCGTTGTTTCCCCTAGCGGGGCAAGGGGTGAGCAGTTCTTC
v_call: TRBV5-1; j_call: TRBJ2-1; clone_size: medium-sized; d_call: TRBD2; cdr3_aa: CASSLPSGERYNEQFF; cdr3_nt: TGCGCCAGCAGCTTGCCAAGCGGGGAACGTTACAATGAGCAGTTCTTC
v_call: TRBV5-5; j_call: TRBJ2-5; clone_size: many; d_call: TRBD2; cdr3_aa: CASSRGLAEETQYF; cdr3_nt: TGTGCCAGCAGCAGGGGACTAGCGGAAGAGACCCAGTACTTC